A selection of T cell receptor beta chains follows, all from one sample in a study of T cells in Graves' hyperthyroidism and ophthalmopathy. TCRdb used MiXCR to reprocess the multiplex PCR reads, holding one entry per CDR3 protein. The table has more than 500,000 distinct CDR3 sequences, around 15% seen once. Specimen: blood. All receptors come from a woman aged 40 to 49 with Graves' ophthalmopathy. The CDR3 runs from the conserved cysteine through the conserved F or W. Each record gives: clone size, V gene, J gene, D gene, CDR3 DNA, CDR3 protein. A D gene is named only where the DNA matches it firmly. Where a row states a size, it is once, few, many or the class of an expanded clone; other rows omit it.

abundance: many; v_gene: TRBV30; j_gene: TRBJ1-5; d_gene: TRBD1; CDR3nt: TGTGCCTGGAGTACAGGGGCCCAATCCGTTCAGCCCCAGCATTTT; CDR3aa: CAWSTGAQSVQPQHF
abundance: many; v_gene: TRBV6-1; j_gene: TRBJ1-1; d_gene: .; CDR3nt: TGTGCCAGCACCGACACCGACAGAGAAGCTTTCTTT; CDR3aa: CASTDTDREAFF
abundance: many; v_gene: TRBV19; j_gene: TRBJ1-1; d_gene: .; CDR3nt: TGTGCCAGTATGGGGTGGGGGAACACTGAAGCTTTCTTT; CDR3aa: CASMGWGNTEAFF
abundance: many; v_gene: TRBV27; j_gene: TRBJ2-2; d_gene: TRBD2; CDR3nt: TGTGCCAGCAGTTTAGAGGGGGACTTCCGGGAGGGGGCCGGGGAGCTGTTTTTT; CDR3aa: CASSLEGDFREGAGELFF
abundance: .; v_gene: TRBV5-1; j_gene: TRBJ2-2; d_gene: .; CDR3nt: TGCGCCAGCGTGACCGGGGAGCTGTTTTTT; CDR3aa: CASVTGELFF
abundance: many; v_gene: TRBV19; j_gene: TRBJ2-2; d_gene: TRBD1; CDR3nt: TGTGCCAGTAGCACCGACAGGGGAACCGGGGAGCTGTTTTTT; CDR3aa: CASSTDRGTGELFF
abundance: many; v_gene: TRBV20-1; j_gene: TRBJ2-1; d_gene: TRBD2; CDR3nt: TGCAGTGCTAGAGATTGGCGGGAGGTGAATGAGCAGTTCTTC; CDR3aa: CSARDWREVNEQFF
abundance: .; v_gene: TRBV30; j_gene: TRBJ2-5; d_gene: TRBD2; CDR3nt: TGTGCCTGGAACTCGGGAGCGGGAGGTGGACCATGGGAGACCCAGTACTTC; CDR3aa: CAWNSGAGGGPWETQYF
abundance: many; v_gene: TRBV27; j_gene: TRBJ2-2; d_gene: TRBD2; CDR3nt: TGTGCCAGCAGTCCGGGACTAGCGGGAGCCCCCTTGGGGGAGCTGTTTTTT; CDR3aa: CASSPGLAGAPLGELFF
abundance: many; v_gene: TRBV10-3; j_gene: TRBJ1-1; d_gene: .; CDR3nt: TGTGCCATCAGCCAAACAGGTACCACTGAAGCTTTCTTT; CDR3aa: CAISQTGTTEAFF
abundance: .; v_gene: TRBV12-3/TRBV12-4; j_gene: TRBJ1-1; d_gene: .; CDR3nt: TGTGCCAGCATGTACAAGAACACTGAAGCTTTCTTT; CDR3aa: CASMYKNTEAFF
abundance: .; v_gene: TRBV11-2; j_gene: TRBJ2-2; d_gene: .; CDR3nt: TGTGCCAGCAGCCCTAGTGGGGGGGGGCCCTTCCTCGGGGCCGGGGAGCTGTTTTTT; CDR3aa: CASSPSGGGPFLGAGELFF
abundance: many; v_gene: TRBV6-4; j_gene: TRBJ1-1; d_gene: TRBD1; CDR3nt: TGTGCCAGCAGTGACTTTTCTACGCGGGGATGGAAGGGACAGCACGAAGCTTTCTTT; CDR3aa: CASSDFSTRGWKGQHEAFF
abundance: many; v_gene: TRBV6-5; j_gene: TRBJ2-2; d_gene: .; CDR3nt: TGTGCCAGCAGTTCATACAGCGGAGGCGGGACCGGGGAGCTGTTTTTT; CDR3aa: CASSSYSGGGTGELFF
abundance: few; v_gene: TRBV7-2; j_gene: TRBJ2-1; d_gene: .; CDR3nt: TGTGCCAGCAGCTTAGCGCATAGCGACTACAATGAGCAGTTCTTC; CDR3aa: CASSLAHSDYNEQFF
abundance: many; v_gene: TRBV5-1; j_gene: TRBJ2-7; d_gene: .; CDR3nt: TGCGCCAGCCAGGAGGGGAGCTCCTACGAGCAGTACTTC; CDR3aa: CASQEGSSYEQYF
abundance: many; v_gene: TRBV24-1; j_gene: TRBJ2-5; d_gene: .; CDR3nt: TGTGCCACCAGTGAATCAGGGGCGGGGGAGACCCAGTACTTC; CDR3aa: CATSESGAGETQYF
abundance: many; v_gene: TRBV28; j_gene: TRBJ2-7; d_gene: .; CDR3nt: TGTGCCAGCAGAAGGGGGGACCGAGCCTACGAGCAGTACTTC; CDR3aa: CASRRGDRAYEQYF
abundance: many; v_gene: TRBV6-5; j_gene: TRBJ2-7; d_gene: .; CDR3nt: TGTGCCAGCAGTTACGGAATAGGGGACGAGCAGTACTTC; CDR3aa: CASSYGIGDEQYF
abundance: .; v_gene: TRBV5-4; j_gene: TRBJ1-2; d_gene: .; CDR3nt: TGTGCCAGCAGCTTGGGAGTGCCAGGACGGGTCAGGGACTATGGCTACACCTTC; CDR3aa: CASSLGVPGRVRDYGYTF
abundance: many; v_gene: TRBV2; j_gene: TRBJ2-7; d_gene: .; CDR3nt: TGTGCCAGCAGGCCAGACACTTACGAGCAGTACTTC; CDR3aa: CASRPDTYEQYF